These T cell receptor beta chains were read from a single sample in a study of shared clonotypes between healthy human individuals. Produced via immunoSEQ multiplex PCR; TCRdb's table is partial and in-frame only. The sample yields over a million clones, about 77% seen once. Sequencing was carried out using memory CD4+ T cells sorted from blood. These receptors all stem from a man aged 18 to 35 in good health. Both conserved end residues are part of each CDR3. D genes are given only for firm matches. Clone size is stated in some rows and not others, as once, few, many or a class when expanded.

size,D,J,V,CDR3,DNA
-,-,TRBJ1-2,TRBV5-1,CASAPQASNYGYTF,TGCGCCAGCGCCCCCCAGGCTTCTAACTATGGCTACACCTTC
-,-,TRBJ2-5,TRBV29-1,CSVQDPGAQYF,TGCAGCGTTCAAGACCCAGGGGCCCAGTACTTC
-,-,TRBJ2-6,TRBV30,CAWSGGANVLTF,TGTGCCTGGTCCGGTGGGGCCAACGTCCTGACTTTC
few,-,TRBJ2-3,TRBV9,CASSPDGGAWVDTQYF,TGTGCCAGCAGCCCAGATGGGGGGGCGTGGGTAGATACGCAGTATTTT
-,-,TRBJ1-3,TRBV15,CATSRGKQGSGNTIYF,TGTGCCACCAGCAGGGGGAAACAGGGCTCTGGAAACACCATATATTTT
-,TRBD2,TRBJ2-3,TRBV5-1,CASSSGLAGASDTQYF,TGCGCCAGCAGCTCGGGACTAGCGGGAGCCTCAGATACGCAGTATTTT
-,TRBD1,TRBJ1-2,TRBV7-8,CASSPDRANYGYTF,TGTGCCAGCAGCCCCGACAGGGCCAACTATGGCTACACCTTC
few,TRBD1,TRBJ2-5,TRBV5-1,CASSLQGFQETQYF,TGCGCCAGCAGCCTACAGGGGTTCCAAGAGACCCAGTACTTC
-,TRBD1,TRBJ2-5,TRBV5-1,CASSIGQAGQETQYF,TGCGCCAGCAGCATAGGACAGGCCGGTCAAGAGACCCAGTACTTC
-,-,TRBJ1-4,TRBV28,CASSEQAVSEKLFF,TGTGCCAGCAGTGAACAAGCTGTGAGCGAAAAACTGTTTTTT
-,-,TRBJ1-5,TRBV19,CASSDRGPNQPQHF,TGTGCCAGTAGCGACCGGGGCCCCAATCAGCCCCAGCATTTT
few,-,TRBJ1-1,TRBV29-1,CSVGAGSMNTEAFF,TGCAGCGTTGGGGCGGGCAGCATGAACACTGAAGCTTTCTTT
-,TRBD1,TRBJ2-7,TRBV19,CASSPGQGAYEQYF,TGTGCCAGTAGCCCGGGACAGGGGGCTTACGAGCAGTACTTC
once,TRBD1,TRBJ2-1,TRBV30,CAWRKTGGMGNEQFF,TGTGCCTGGAGAAAAACAGGGGGCATGGGCAATGAGCAGTTCTTC
-,TRBD2,TRBJ2-2,TRBV18,CASSPPNSGGANTGELFF,TGTGCCAGCTCACCACCGAATAGCGGGGGCGCGAACACCGGGGAGCTGTTTTTT
-,TRBD2,TRBJ2-5,TRBV5-4,CASSLGLSAGHQETQYF,TGTGCCAGCAGCTTGGGTCTGTCAGCGGGGCACCAAGAGACCCAGTACTTC
-,-,TRBJ2-1,TRBV6-5,CASSYSFGIIF,TGTGCCAGCAGTTACTCGTTCGGGATAATCTTC
-,-,TRBJ2-5,TRBV18,CASSRSAGETQYF,TGTGCCAGCTCACGATCGGCAGGGGAGACCCAGTACTTC
-,-,TRBJ2-2,TRBV5-1,CASSLAGAGRLAGELFF,TGCGCCAGCAGCTTGGCCGGTGCGGGGAGGCTTGCCGGGGAGCTGTTTTTT
-,-,TRBJ1-1,TRBV5-1,CASSLGQGRAMNTEAFF,TGCGCCAGCAGCTTGGGGCAGGGGAGGGCAATGAACACTGAAGCTTTCTTT
-,-,TRBJ1-2,TRBV30,CAWRAYRVDGYTF,TGTGCCTGGAGGGCATACAGGGTGGATGGCTACACCTTC
-,TRBD2,TRBJ2-7,TRBV9,CASSVSSGGAYEQYF,TGTGCCAGCAGCGTGAGTAGCGGGGGAGCATACGAGCAGTACTTC
-,-,TRBJ1-6,TRBV19,CASSNRDSSPLHF,TGTGCCAGTAGTAACAGGGATAGTTCACCCCTCCACTTT
-,-,TRBJ2-7,TRBV7-2,CASNSGVMYEQYF,TGTGCCAGCAACTCGGGGGTAATGTACGAGCAGTACTTC
-,-,TRBJ2-2,TRBV28,CATVGGRLFGELFF,TGTGCCACGGTAGGGGGGCGTCTCTTCGGGGAGCTGTTTTTT
-,-,TRBJ1-1,TRBV5-1,CASSFGQLNTEAFF,TGCGCCAGCAGCTTCGGACAGTTGAACACTGAAGCTTTCTTT
-,TRBD1,TRBJ1-2,TRBV7-2,CASSLGQGGYTF,TGTGCCAGCAGCTTAGGACAGGGAGGCTACACCTTC
-,-,TRBJ2-1,TRBV10-1,CASSDQRNNEQFF,TGCGCCAGCAGTGACCAAAGGAACAATGAGCAGTTCTTC
once,-,TRBJ2-4,TRBV7-2,CASSSQGNIQYF,TGTGCCAGCAGCTCTCAGGGGAACATTCAGTACTTC
-,TRBD1,TRBJ1-4,TRBV2,CASSRDRGLANEKLFF,TGTGCCAGCAGTCGCGACAGGGGGTTGGCTAATGAAAAACTGTTTTTT
-,TRBD1,TRBJ2-7,TRBV6-6,CASNPGTAVTYEQYF,TGTGCCAGCAATCCCGGGACAGCGGTTACCTACGAGCAGTACTTC
-,TRBD1,TRBJ1-2,TRBV7-9,CASSLETGGYYGYTF,TGTGCCAGCAGCTTAGAGACAGGGGGCTACTATGGCTACACCTTC
few,TRBD2,TRBJ2-2,TRBV11-3,CASSLGGLAGATGELFF,TGTGCCAGCAGCTTAGGCGGACTAGCGGGAGCCACCGGGGAGCTGTTTTTT
-,-,TRBJ2-6,TRBV7-2,CASSLSAAFSGANVLTF,TGTGCCAGCAGCTTATCCGCTGCCTTCTCTGGGGCCAACGTCCTGACTTTC
-,TRBD1,TRBJ2-2,TRBV5-1,CASSLEDRGQSNTGELFF,TGCGCCAGCAGCTTGGAGGACAGGGGACAATCTAACACCGGGGAGCTGTTTTTT
-,-,TRBJ2-1,TRBV5-6,CASSRTGRLRVNEQFF,TGTGCCAGCAGCAGAACCGGACGGCTCCGGGTCAATGAGCAGTTCTTC
-,-,TRBJ1-3,TRBV27,CASAPRPRYSSTFKVGNTIYF,TGTGCCAGCGCCCCCCGGCCACGGTACAGTTCAACGTTTAAGGTTGGAAACACCATATATTTT
-,TRBD1,TRBJ2-1,TRBV7-8,CASSPGTGNYNEQFF,TGTGCCAGCAGCCCCGGGACAGGGAACTACAATGAGCAGTTCTTC
-,TRBD1,TRBJ1-2,TRBV6-1,CASSKKQGAYGYTF,TGTGCCAGCAGTAAGAAACAGGGGGCCTATGGCTACACCTTC
-,TRBD1,TRBJ2-6,TRBV5-1,CASSSGGVSGANVLTF,TGCGCCAGCAGCTCAGGGGGAGTTTCTGGGGCCAACGTCCTGACTTTC